Reported below is one TCR beta chain. Its antigen is not identified. The PCR used 60 Vbeta and 13 Jbeta primers. Original processing notes: An analysis that came later counted tens of millions of unique TCR beta chains, approximately 10 million shared. The protocol was immunoSEQ multiplex PCR, while the TCRdb copy is restricted to in-frame clones and leaves out a portion. That table gives V, J and clone size, and the DNA gave D and trimming. The repertoire consists of some 160,000 clones, with over 70% occurring once and the leading ten covering around 7%. These data belong to a study of cytomegalovirus exposure and HLA in healthy donors. Notes on the study in general: In a later analysis, most CMV-associated TCR beta chains appeared HLA-restricted. Accurate predictions that matched the HLA-A and HLA-B alleles of most subjects were reportedly made from TCR beta sequences.

The sample consisted of PBMCs. The TCR was taken from a woman aged 40-49 years in good health and CMV-seropositive.

CDR3 sequence reads: CASSSTGVPKETQYF. For the CDR3, the DNA is TGTGCCAGCAGTTCCACGGGGGTCCCGAAAGAGACCCAGTACTTC. The V and J genes are TRBV6-5 and TRBJ2-5; possibly TRBD2 for D (6 bases). Trimming took 4 bases from V and 3 from J, leaving 15 bases between them. CDR3 length: 15 amino acids. The germline V gene has CDR1 MNHEY and CDR2 SVGAGI.